The 8 T cell receptor beta chains listed next were all sequenced from one sample in a study of blood T cell repertoires in COVID-19. TCRdb keeps only in-frame clones here, not all; method: immunoSEQ multiplex PCR. Among about 400,000 clones listed, roughly 91% were seen once. The sample comprised PBMCs or T cells enriched from blood (not recorded which). These receptors were collected from a woman in her 30s who had recovered from COVID-19.

The chain is built from TRBV18 and TRBJ1-3; possible D gene TRBD1, 5 bases. Per the germline V gene, CDR1 is KGHSH and CDR2 is LQKENI. This CDR3 has 15 residues. With 3 bases removed from V and 2 bases from J, the gap between germline ends came to 11 bases. CDR3: CASSPNSGAGNTIYF. CDR3 nucleotide sequence: TGTGCCAGCTCACCGAATTCGGGGGCTGGAAACACCATATATTTT.

The rearrangement uses TRBV2 and TRBJ1-1; TRBD1 agrees at 7 bases. Germline V lookup: CDR1 SNHLY, CDR2 FYNNEI. The CDR3 has 14 residues. Trimming cost V 5 bases and J 3 bases; bases outside gene matches: 6. The CDR3 reads CASSPTGDDTEAFF. The CDR3 DNA follows: TGTGCCAGCAGTCCTACAGGGGATGACACTGAAGCTTTCTTT.

For this clone: The same CDR3 is also encoded by other DNA sequences in this sample. This sequence joins TRBV12-3 or TRBV12-4 and TRBJ1-1; 7 nucleotides align to TRBD1. The CDR3 totals 12 residues. V dropped 6 bases and J dropped 4; count of bases not matched to a gene: 2. In DNA form, the CDR3 reads TGTGCCAGCAGCCCAGGGGGCACTGAAGCTTTCTTT. Translation: CASSPGGTEAFF.

The chain uses TRBV18 and TRBJ1-1, with 10 bases matching TRBD1. Germline CDR1 is KGHSH and CDR2 is LQKENI. J lost 4 bases, V lost 2 bases, and 10 bases had no gene match. This CDR3 is 17 amino acids long. The CDR3 loop is CASSPETTGGWGTEAFF. In DNA form, the CDR3 reads TGTGCCAGCTCACCAGAGACGACAGGGGGCTGGGGCACTGAAGCTTTCTTT.

The chain couples TRBV28 to TRBJ1-3; D not certain. Trimming left V 3 bases short and J 2 bases short, with 8 bases between. The CDR3 spans 14 residues. CDR1 and CDR2 (germline): MDHEN, SYDVKM. CDR3 DNA: TGTGCCAGCAGTTTCTACGGGACTGGAAACACCATATATTTT. Amino acid sequence: CASSFYGTGNTIYF.

This clone appeared once. The chain is built from TRBV11-2 and TRBJ2-5; no clear D. The CDR3 runs 12 residues. V was clipped by 2 bases and J by 5 bases, with 6 bases between them. Germline values: CDR1 SGHAT, CDR2 FQNNGV. The CDR3 region is CASSLFMETQYF. In DNA form, the CDR3 reads TGTGCCAGCAGCTTATTTATGGAGACCCAGTACTTC.

The V call is TRBV5-1, the J call TRBJ2-3; 7 nucleotides align to TRBD2. The length of the CDR3 is 14 residues. Losses at the gene ends were 7 bases for V and 0 bases for J; bases not matched to a gene: 5. CDR1 and CDR2 from the germline V gene are SGHRS and YFSETQ. DNA of the CDR3: TGCGCCAGCTACCTAGCGGCTAGCACAGATACGCAGTATTTT. The encoded protein is CASYLAASTDTQYF.

This clone is a singleton in its sample. V gene TRBV30 combines with J gene TRBJ2-5; 9 bases agree with TRBD2. Trimming removed 4 bases from V and 5 bases from J; junction bases left unmatched: 8. The CDR3 sequence is 14 residues long. CDR1 GTSNPN and CDR2 SVGIG come from the germline V gene (reference sequence). CDR3 region: CAWTKLSGGETQYF. CDR3 sequence (DNA): TGTGCCTGGACCAAACTGAGCGGGGGGGAGACCCAGTACTTC. The whole variable domain, remainder taken from reference TRBV30 and TRBJ2-5, is SQTIHQWPATLVQPVGSPLSLECTVEGTSNPNLYWYRQAAGRGLQLLFYSVGIGQISSEVPQNLSASRPQDRQFILSSKKLLLSDSGFYLCAWTKLSGGETQYFGPGTRLLVL.